The entry below gives a single T cell receptor (beta chain) sequence along with its context. The CDR3 has 16 amino acids. The germline V gene has CDR1 SQVTM and CDR2 ANQGSEA. This specimen belongs to a study of CD8 T cells in ankylosing spondylitis. In TCRdb, the 5' RACE reads were re-called with MiXCR into one record per CDR3 protein. The data contain 200,000 to 300,000 distinct CDR3 sequences, roughly 8.2% of them seen just once; the ten biggest clones take up 4% to 5%. The chain couples TRBV29-1 to TRBJ1-4, with TRBD1 matching over 7 bases. The clonotype was recovered from a female donor with ankylosing spondylitis or in good health (not recorded which). Sequenced sample: blood, either unsorted or a sorted T cell fraction (not recorded which). The CDR3 loop is CRRGRQAGPNDEKLFF. CDR3 coding DNA: TGCAGAAGGGGGCGGCAGGCAGGACCTAATGATGAAAAACTGTTTTTT. Full variable domain (outside the CDR3, taken from reference TRBV29-1 and TRBJ1-4): SAVISQKPSRDICQRGTSLTIQCQVDSQVTMMFWYRQQPGQSLTLIATANQGSEATYESGFVIDKFPISRPNLTFSTLTVSNMSPEDSSIYLCRRGRQAGPNDEKLFFGSGTQLSVL.